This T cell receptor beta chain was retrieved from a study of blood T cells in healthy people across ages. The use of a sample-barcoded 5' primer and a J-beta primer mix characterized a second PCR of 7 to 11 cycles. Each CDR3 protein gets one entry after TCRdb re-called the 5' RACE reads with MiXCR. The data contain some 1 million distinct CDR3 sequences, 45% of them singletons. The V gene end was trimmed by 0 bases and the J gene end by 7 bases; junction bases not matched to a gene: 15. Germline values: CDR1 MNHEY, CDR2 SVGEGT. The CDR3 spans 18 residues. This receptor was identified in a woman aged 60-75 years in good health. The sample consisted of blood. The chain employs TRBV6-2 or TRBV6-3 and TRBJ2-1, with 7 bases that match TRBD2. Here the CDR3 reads CASSYSLFAGVTHNEQFF. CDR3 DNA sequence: TGTGCCAGCAGTTACTCTCTATTCGCGGGAGTCACGCATAATGAGCAGTTCTTC.